This T cell receptor (beta chain) was sequenced during a study of T-cell memory formation after mild COVID-19. TCRdb re-called the 5' RACE reads with MiXCR, one entry per CDR3 protein. The repertoire includes nearly 250,000 distinct CDR3 sequences, approximately 15% of them detected once, and over 2% sits in the top ten. This CDR3 is 15 amino acids long. The ends lost 3 bases at V and 0 bases at J; junction bases unmatched: 5. CDR1 and CDR2 (germline): LGHNA, YSLEER. The sample consisted of PBMCs or a T cell subset sorted from them (not recorded which). The clonotype originates from an adult woman who had mild COVID-19 (a few samples of this study predate the infection). Cell type and time point are not known. The chain carries TRBV4-3 and TRBJ2-7; 7 nucleotides agree with TRBD1. CDR3 amino acids: CASSQGTAVSYEQYF. The CDR3 DNA reads TGCGCCAGCAGCCAGGGGACAGCAGTCTCCTACGAGCAGTACTTC.